The present TCR beta chain was sequenced within a study of shared clonotypes between healthy human individuals. Looking at the study overall: Used for every donor were three CD4 naive, three CD4 memory, two CD8 naive and one CD8 memory plate.

Naive-designated CD8 cells lacked CD45RO, were positively enriched for CCR7, and omitted terminally differentiated effector memory CD45RA+ cells. Clones were read by immunoSEQ multiplex PCR, and TCRdb kept only the in-frame ones, dropping some. The sample carries 760,000 or so clones, about 96% recorded once. The CDR3 extends over 13 amino acids. CDR1 and CDR2 (germline): MNHEY, SMNVEV (reference sequence). Trimming took 7 bases from V and 4 from J; bases not matched to a gene: 4. Broader study findings: The study found lower generation probabilities in non-shared clonotypes than in those shared by all four donors. The study sampled only blood, and tissue repertoires likely differ. Memory subsets had estimated richness that was generally smaller than that of naive subsets.

Comment on this clone: The antigen is undetermined.

The chain links TRBV27 to TRBJ2-7; 10 nucleotides align to TRBD1. Material for sequencing was naive CD8+ T cells sorted from blood. The receptor comes from a man aged 25 to 45 in good health. The CDR3 reads CASTGTGVYEQYF. The DNA for the CDR3 is TGTGCCAGCACTGGGACAGGGGTGTACGAGCAGTACTTC.